These T cell receptor beta chains were read from a single sample in a study of cytomegalovirus exposure and HLA in healthy donors. The method was immunoSEQ multiplex PCR; TCRdb's version includes in-frame clones alone and lacks a portion of them. Here the sample spans 150,000 to 200,000 clones, 84% being singletons. The sequencing input was PBMCs. The receptors originated from a man younger than 40 in good health and CMV-seropositive. CDR3s include the opening cysteine and the closing phenylalanine or tryptophan. D genes are given only for firm matches. Clone size is shown for a subset of rows, as once, few, many or a class of expanded clone.

CDR3 protein	CDR3 DNA	D gene	clone size	J gene	V gene
CASSQLGARGDGELFF	TGCGCCAGCAGCCAACTTGGGGCCAGGGGAGACGGGGAGCTGTTTTTT	NA	NA	TRBJ2-2	TRBV4-3
CAWSVLDTYQPQHF	TGTGCCTGGAGTGTACTGGACACCTATCAGCCCCAGCATTTT	NA	NA	TRBJ1-5	TRBV30
CASRRQGNTGELFF	TGTGCCAGCCGACGACAGGGGAACACCGGGGAGCTGTTTTTT	TRBD1	once	TRBJ2-2	TRBV27
CASSLLAGVGETQYF	TGTGCCAGCAGCCTTCTAGCGGGAGTGGGGGAGACCCAGTACTTC	TRBD2	NA	TRBJ2-5	TRBV2
CASSPQSKEKLFF	TGTGCCAGCAGTCCTCAGTCCAAGGAAAAACTGTTTTTT	NA	once	TRBJ1-4	TRBV6-6
CASRRQDRGPYGYTF	TGTGCCAGCAGACGACAGGACAGGGGGCCCTATGGCTACACCTTC	TRBD1	NA	TRBJ1-2	TRBV28
CASSIGLGNYGYTF	TGTGCCAGTAGTATCGGACTGGGGAACTATGGCTACACCTTC	NA	few	TRBJ1-2	TRBV19
CASSAGSGSNEQFF	TGTGCCAGCAGTGCAGGCTCCGGCTCCAATGAGCAGTTCTTC	NA	NA	TRBJ2-1	TRBV6-4
CASSKGQRNIQYF	TGTGCCAGCAGCAAGGGACAGCGAAACATTCAGTACTTC	TRBD1	NA	TRBJ2-4	TRBV13
CASSEWGLAGNTGELFF	TGTGCCAGCAGTGAATGGGGGCTAGCGGGGAACACCGGGGAGCTGTTTTTT	TRBD2	once	TRBJ2-2	TRBV2
CASSPGTLIYEQYF	TGTGCCAGCAGCCCCGGGACTTTGATCTACGAGCAGTACTTC	NA	NA	TRBJ2-7	TRBV9
CASSQGANTEAFF	TGTGCCAGTAGCCAGGGGGCGAACACTGAAGCTTTCTTT	TRBD1	once	TRBJ1-1	TRBV19
CASSFIGNTIYF	TGTGCCAGCAGTTTCATTGGAAACACCATATATTTT	NA	NA	TRBJ1-3	TRBV2
CASSPGIRDTNTEAFF	TGTGCCAGCAGTCCCGGAATCAGGGATACCAACACTGAAGCTTTCTTT	NA	NA	TRBJ1-1	TRBV27
CASSLLRKYGYTF	TGTGCCAGCAGCTTACTCAGAAAATATGGCTACACCTTC	NA	NA	TRBJ1-2	TRBV7-2
CATSSQTGVLGQPQHF	TGTGCCACCAGCAGTCAAACAGGGGTACTGGGTCAGCCCCAGCATTTT	TRBD1	NA	TRBJ1-5	TRBV15
CASSTPGTGNGYTF	TGTGCCAGCAGTACCCCCGGGACAGGGAATGGCTACACCTTC	TRBD1	NA	TRBJ1-2	TRBV6-6
CASSHGTSGGARDTQYF	TGCGCCAGCAGCCACGGGACTAGCGGGGGGGCTAGAGATACGCAGTATTTT	TRBD2	NA	TRBJ2-3	TRBV5-1
CASSLGQGGYEQYF	TGTGCCAGCAGCTTAGGACAGGGAGGCTACGAGCAGTACTTC	NA	NA	TRBJ2-7	TRBV7-6
CASSMGRSTDTQYF	TGTGCCAGCAGCATGGGGCGTAGCACAGATACGCAGTATTTT	NA	NA	TRBJ2-3	TRBV13
CASSDRAGEGNEQFF	TGTGCCAGCAGTGACCGGGCGGGAGAGGGCAATGAGCAGTTCTTC	TRBD2	NA	TRBJ2-1	TRBV6-4
CAISESVAGVSEQYF	TGTGCCATCAGTGAGTCCGTTGCGGGAGTGAGTGAGCAGTACTTC	TRBD2	NA	TRBJ2-7	TRBV10-3
CASSKRTELYGYTF	TGTGCCAGCAGTAAGAGGACAGAACTCTATGGCTACACCTTC	NA	once	TRBJ1-2	TRBV6-5
CASSSTGYEQYF	TGTGCCAGCAGCTCGACGGGTTACGAGCAGTACTTC	NA	NA	TRBJ2-7	TRBV7-9
CASSPLQGRSDTEAFF	TGTGCCAGCTCACCACTACAGGGACGGTCGGACACTGAAGCTTTCTTT	NA	NA	TRBJ1-1	TRBV18
CASSQWSSGADYGYTF	TGTGCCAGCAGCCAATGGTCATCAGGGGCAGATTATGGCTACACCTTC	NA	NA	TRBJ1-2	TRBV16
CASSETRLYEQYF	TGTGCCAGCAGTGAAACAAGATTATACGAGCAGTACTTC	NA	NA	TRBJ2-7	TRBV6-1
CASSLGLAGYSGANVLTF	TGTGCCAGCAGCTTAGGTCTAGCGGGGTACTCTGGGGCCAACGTCCTGACTTTC	TRBD2	NA	TRBJ2-6	TRBV5-6
CASSSISGTGTYEQYF	TGTGCCAGCAGTTCTATCTCCGGGACAGGAACCTACGAGCAGTACTTC	TRBD1	once	TRBJ2-7	TRBV7-8
CASSWTGASYEQYF	TGTGCCAGCAGTTGGACAGGGGCCTCCTACGAGCAGTACTTC	TRBD1	once	TRBJ2-7	TRBV6-6
CASSLWHLNTGELFF	TGTGCCAGCAGCTTGTGGCACCTCAACACCGGGGAGCTGTTTTTT	NA	NA	TRBJ2-2	TRBV5-6
CASSLGGRVSYGYTF	TGTGCCAGCAGCTTAGGGGGCAGGGTGAGCTATGGCTACACCTTC	NA	NA	TRBJ1-2	TRBV7-9
CASRQTGYEQYF	TGTGCCAGCAGACAGACAGGGTACGAGCAGTACTTC	TRBD1	NA	TRBJ2-7	TRBV7-2
CASSHTGLMPQHF	TGTGCCAGCAGTCATACAGGGCTGATGCCCCAGCATTTT	NA	few	TRBJ1-5	TRBV27
CASSSLIGESEKLFF	TGCGCCAGCAGCTCCCTGATCGGGGAGAGTGAAAAACTGTTTTTT	NA	NA	TRBJ1-4	TRBV5-1
CASSFSGASYNEQFF	TGTGCCAGCAGCTTTAGCGGGGCCTCCTACAATGAGCAGTTCTTC	TRBD2	NA	TRBJ2-1	TRBV11-2
CASTRGFYGYTF	TGTGCCAGTACTAGGGGGTTCTATGGCTACACCTTC	NA	NA	TRBJ1-2	TRBV19
CASSLLRTDNYEQYF	TGTGCCAGCAGTCTACTAAGGACGGACAACTACGAGCAGTACTTC	NA	NA	TRBJ2-7	TRBV6-5
CASSLPEGNYGYTF	TGTGCCAGCAGTCTTCCCGAGGGAAACTATGGCTACACCTTC	NA	once	TRBJ1-2	TRBV13